This TCR beta chain appears in the sequencing data of a study of blood T cell repertoires in COVID-19 (dated by TCRdb to 2018 to 2021). Notes on the research overall: Samples covering the acute and convalescent phases of COVID-19 were provided by collaborators in the United States, Italy and Spain. The prospective study material was composed of cDNA or gDNA derived from T cells, B-cell-depleted T cells, or PBMCs. Subjects who had been exposed to COVID-19, were actively infected with it, or had recovered from it provided the deeply sampled blood TCRbeta repertoires that made up the dataset. The repertoires were made available in a free public database intended to serve as a resource for research on the immune response to SARS-CoV-2. Samples came from the ongoing ImmuneRACE study (first 160 participants) plus 1,254 subjects from 6 global collaborators. The sample metadata nearly always contained a de-identified subject ID, COVID-19 status, age in years and sex. HLA class I and class II types, where available, came from metadata supplied by the sample provider rather than from assay-based typing. General conclusions and limits of the study: How much clinical and demographic metadata was included differed by source and by participant, and the metadata was provided uncurated.

Each collaborating institution followed its own protocols to collect whole blood in K2EDTA tubes. Collaborator samples were shipped for TCRbeta analysis as frozen whole blood, isolated PBMCs, or DNA extracted from either sample type. On this clone: No cognate antigen has been identified for it. Qualities for individual bases were not recorded, and no much larger clone is one base off.

CDR1 and CDR2 are read off the germline V gene as MNHEY and SVGAGI. CDR3 length: 11 amino acids, cysteine to phenylalanine. The kept DNA is CDR3 alone, 33 bases in frame from the first base. V and J are trimmed by 10 bases and 8 bases, and the gene matches miss 6 bases of the junction. TCRbeta CDR3 regions were amplified from genomic DNA by means of the immunoSEQ Assay, a bias-controlled multiplex PCR. The original methods were these. Within the assay, amplification of reference gene primers was used to estimate how many nucleated cells each sample contained. To quantify the absolute abundance of each unique TCRbeta CDR3 rearrangement, sequence reads were collapsed and filtered. For each sample, productive Simpson clonality was calculated as the square root of Simpson's diversity index over productive rearrangements. What TCRdb holds here is the immuneACCESS table cut down to in-frame rearrangements. Part of the clones is not present; checked against another copy, under half of the missing clones reflect an unresolved V gene, and the others are unexplained. V, J and clone size are those of that table, while D and trimming were read from the DNA. This sample comprises tens of thousands of clones, about nine tenths of them detected only once. The top ten clones comprise 15% to 17% of the sample.

Sequencing input: peripheral blood. This receptor was obtained from a man in his sixties with active COVID-19. The rearrangement joined TRBV6-5 to TRBJ1-2, with 8 middle bases fitting TRBD1. The DNA is TGTGCCACCTGGACAGGGAACGGCTACACCTTC. It encodes CATWTGNGYTF.